The clone carrying this TCR beta chain came up once. The antigen is undetermined. The data derive from a study of OX40 agonist ivuxolimab in advanced cancers. Study in general: Antecedent anti-PD-1, anti-PD-L1 or anti-CTLA-4 therapy was permissible, with roughly 36% having received some. Regarding the study as a whole: On average, CD8+ T cells showed a greater number of expanded clones than CD4+. With doses of 0.1 to 3.0 mg/kg, CD4+ and CD8+ blood T cells had undergone clonal expansion by week 6.

V was shortened by 2 bases and J by 6 bases, with 8 bases between the two germline ends. The germline V gene encodes CDR1 MNHNY and CDR2 SVGAGI (reference sequence). The CDR3 length is 12 residues. Some clones are missing from TCRdb's copy, which holds only in-frame ones; the method was immunoSEQ multiplex PCR. The data show fewer than 85,000 clones, over 75% seen once. Sequences were derived from CD4+ or CD8+ T cells sorted from blood, sampled in a trial of the OX40 agonist ivuxolimab. This sequence was found in an adult with an advanced solid tumor such as melanoma, head and neck, liver or kidney cancer. This chain connects TRBV6-6 to TRBJ2-7; D is uncertain. CDR3 sequence reads: CASSYTPTEQYF. In nucleotides, the CDR3 is TGTGCCAGCAGTTACACTCCCACCGAGCAGTACTTC.